These 4 T cell receptor beta chains originate from one sample sequenced in a study of regulatory T cells in long-lasting Graves disease. The time point here: persistent/refractory GD, antithyroid drugs over 5 years with positive TRAb. Isolated PBMC RNA provided the starting material for the TCR library. Investigators prepared the TCR beta libraries by applying iRepertoire HTBI primers and Arm-PCR of CDR3 regions. Each CDR3 protein gets one entry after TCRdb re-called the multiplex PCR reads with MiXCR. The repertoire holds hundreds of thousands of distinct CDR3 sequences, with less than 25% as singletons. The specimen was peripheral blood mononuclear cells (PBMCs), collected when the disease was refractory, from a patient treated with antithyroid drugs. Receptors originate from a female donor with Graves disease.

The chain combines TRBV7-2 with TRBJ2-5, with D unresolved. The ends were cut back, 3 bases at V and 1 base at J, with 6 bases in the middle. Germline loops: CDR1 SGHTA, CDR2 FQGNSA. The CDR3 is 13 residues long. CDR3 DNA sequence: TGTGCCAGCAGCTTTTATCCCCAAGAGACCCAGTACTTC. Translated, it gives CASSFYPQETQYF. The entire variable domain, with the rest obtained from reference TRBV7-2 and TRBJ2-5, is as follows: GAGVSQSPSNKVTEKGKDVELRCDPISGHTALYWYRQSLGQGLEFLIYFQGNSAPDKSGLPSDRFSAERTGGSVSTLTIQRTQQEDSAVYLCASSFYPQETQYFGPGTRLLVL.

In this sample, this clonotype turned up a few times. The rearrangement links TRBV28 to TRBJ2-7; tentatively, D is TRBD2 (5 bases). Trimming took off 5 bases at V and 2 bases at J, with 16 bases between the two ends. Germline assignment: CDR1 MDHEN and CDR2 SYDVKM. The CDR3 totals 15 residues. The CDR3 loop reads CASSPLTGKAYEQYF. CDR3 sequence (DNA): TGTGCCAGCAGTCCCTTGACGGGGAAAGCCTACGAGCAGTACTTC.

The chain uses TRBV25-1 and TRBJ2-7, with a possible D match to TRBD2 (6 bases). CDR1 is MGHDK and CDR2 is SYGVNS in the germline V gene. CDR3 size: 13 residues. Trimming removed 1 base from V and 5 bases from J, with 9 bases in between. The CDR3 is CASSEWASDEQYF. In DNA form, the CDR3 reads TGTGCCAGCAGTGAATGGGCTAGCGACGAGCAGTACTTC.

This clonotype was recorded many times. This chain links TRBV28 with TRBJ1-1; the D gene is possibly TRBD1 (6 bases). CDR1 and CDR2 from the germline V gene are MDHEN and SYDVKM. The CDR3 has 13 amino acids. The V gene lost 7 bases and the J gene lost 2 bases, with 11 bases spanning the gap. The CDR3 DNA reads TGTGCCAGCATGACAGGTTTAAACACTGAAGCTTTCTTT. It codes for CASMTGLNTEAFF. The full variable domain, completed using reference TRBV28 and TRBJ1-1, is DVKVTQSSRYLVKRTGEKVFLECVQDMDHENMFWYRQDPGLGLRLIYFSYDVKMKEKGDIPEGYSVSREKKERFSLILESASTNQTSMYLCASMTGLNTEAFFGQGTRLTVV.